One sample yielded the 13 T cell receptor beta chains listed below, sequenced in a study of T-cell memory formation after mild COVID-19. TCRdb ran MiXCR on the 5' RACE reads and lists one entry per CDR3 protein. The data show approximately 300,000 distinct CDR3 sequences, approximately 15% seen once. Source material: PBMCs or a T cell subset sorted from them (not recorded which). The receptors shown here come from a young man who had mild COVID-19 (a few samples of this study predate the infection). Cell type and time point are not known.

V is TRBV6-6 and J is TRBJ2-5, with 9 bases fitting TRBD2. The CDR3 runs 17 residues. Trimming took 4 bases from V and 5 from J; bases not matched to a gene: 14. The germline V gene encodes CDR1 MNHNY and CDR2 SVGAGI (reference sequence). The CDR3: CASSSAGGHTVIETQYF. CDR3 in DNA: TGTGCCAGCAGTTCCGCGGGGGGGCACACCGTGATTGAGACCCAGTACTTC.

Only a few counts were recorded for this clonotype. The chain carries TRBV29-1 and TRBJ2-7; D is uncertain. The CDR3 consists of 11 residues. V dropped 4 bases and J dropped 12 bases, with 16 bases sitting between them. CDR1 and CDR2 (germline): SQVTM, ANQGSEA. CDR3 bases: TGCAGCGTTGTGATCCGGGCCGCCCTGTACGTC. Its translation is CSVVIRAALYV.

This chain uses TRBV29-1 with TRBJ2-3; D is undetermined. Germline assignment: CDR1 SQVTM and CDR2 ANQGSEA. The CDR3 extends over 11 amino acids. V shed 4 bases and J shed 6 bases, with 8 bases lying between them. CDR3 sequence: CSVGFWDTQYF. CDR3 nucleotides: TGCAGCGTTGGGTTCTGGGATACGCAGTATTTT.

This clonotype was found a few times. The CDR3 here is CASSLSSGASMNEQFF. In DNA, the CDR3 is TGTGCCAGCAGCTTATCTAGCGGGGCGAGTATGAATGAGCAGTTCTTC. J is TRBJ2-1 and V is TRBV7-3, with 9 nucleotides matching TRBD2. The CDR3 covers 16 residues. With V trimmed by 2 bases and J by 7 bases, 9 bases remained unmatched. Germline-derived CDR1 and CDR2 are SGHTA and FQGTGA.

V gene TRBV19 combines with J gene TRBJ2-5, with D tentatively TRBD1 (5 bases). The germline V gene encodes CDR1 LNHDA and CDR2 SQIVND (reference sequence). Deletions cut 7 bases from V and 0 bases from J, with 15 bases between. The CDR3 consists of 15 residues. CDR3 amino acids: CASTPSTANQETQYF. CDR3 DNA: TGTGCCAGTACCCCCTCGACAGCAAACCAAGAGACCCAGTACTTC.

The gene calls are TRBV27 and TRBJ1-5; D ambiguous. The CDR3 totals 13 residues. Trimming cost V 2 bases and J 3 bases, with 5 bases left between them. CDR1 and CDR2 (germline): MNHEY, SMNVEV (reference sequence). As DNA, the CDR3 is TGTGCCAGCAGTTTAAGTATCAATCAGCCCCAGCATTTT. Amino acids: CASSLSINQPQHF.

In its sample, this clonotype was seen many times. V gene TRBV7-2 combines with J gene TRBJ1-5; no firm D call. CDR1 and CDR2 from the germline V gene are SGHTA and FQGNSA. Trimming took off 2 bases at V and 3 bases at J, with 8 bases between the two ends. This CDR3 contains 14 residues. CDR3 bases: TGTGCCAGCAGCTTATCCGGGTTCAATCAGCCCCAGCATTTT. Translation gives CASSLSGFNQPQHF.

This clonotype was picked up a small number of times. This chain connects TRBV10-3 to TRBJ1-1; 8 nucleotides align to TRBD1. V dropped 8 bases and J dropped 6; count of bases not matched to a gene: 11. Germline V CDR1 and CDR2: ENHRY, SYGVKD. CDR3 size: 14 residues. CDR3 DNA sequence: TGTGCCATCGCCCCAGCGGGGGGACAGGCTGAAGCTTTCTTT. Translation gives CAIAPAGGQAEAFF.

The genes are TRBV20-1 and TRBJ1-5; weak D call: TRBD1 (6 bases). Germline CDR1 and CDR2: DFQATT and SNEGSKA (reference sequence). This CDR3 contains 12 residues. V was cut by 5 bases and J by 5 bases, with 10 bases left in between. The CDR3: CSAWDTYQPQHF. The CDR3 region has the DNA TGCAGTGCTTGGGACACCTATCAGCCCCAGCATTTT.

This clonotype showed up just a few times. V gene TRBV4-3 combines with J gene TRBJ2-3; a weak D match, TRBD2 (5 bases). The CDR3 runs 16 residues. Deletions cut 0 bases from V and 3 bases from J, with 13 bases between. CDR1 is LGHNA and CDR2 is YSLEER in the germline V gene. CDR3 coding DNA: TGCGCCAGCAGCCAAGATAGGGCCCGCGGGACAGATACGCAGTATTTT. Its protein product is CASSQDRARGTDTQYF.

V gene TRBV28 combines with J gene TRBJ2-1; 7 bases line up with TRBD1. CDR1 is MDHEN, CDR2 SYDVKM, per germline. The CDR3 covers 14 residues. The V gene end was trimmed by 5 bases and the J gene end by 5 bases; junction bases not matched to a gene: 6. The CDR3 DNA reads TGTGCCAGCAGTGGGCTACAGGGGAACAATGAGCAGTTCTTC. Amino acid sequence: CASSGLQGNNEQFF.

There are a few counts of this clonotype. The V gene is TRBV7-9, the J gene TRBJ1-2, with 8 positions matching TRBD1. Germline assignment: CDR1 SEHNR and CDR2 FQNEAQ (reference sequence). The CDR3 runs 14 residues. V lost 5 bases and J lost 5; bases outside the gene matches: 7. CDR3 in DNA: TGTGCCAGCAGCCCCAGGGGGCGCGAATATGGCTACACCTTC. As protein: CASSPRGREYGYTF. Looking up the rest from reference TRBV7-9 and TRBJ1-2 gives the full variable domain: DTGVSQNPRHKITKRGQNVTFRCDPISEHNRLYWYRQTLGQGPEFLTYFQNEAQLEKSRLLSDRFSAERPKGSFSTLEIQRTEQGDSAMYLCASSPRGREYGYTFGSGTRLTVV.

The rearrangement links TRBV3-1 to TRBJ2-7; unclear D gene. V lost 1 base to trimming and J lost 4 bases, with 8 bases between them. The germline V gene encodes CDR1 LGHDT and CDR2 YNNKEL (reference sequence). The CDR3 runs 13 residues. Here the CDR3 DNA reads TGTGCCAGCAGCCAAGGAAGTGGGTACGAGCAGTACGTC. Its translation: CASSQGSGYEQYV.